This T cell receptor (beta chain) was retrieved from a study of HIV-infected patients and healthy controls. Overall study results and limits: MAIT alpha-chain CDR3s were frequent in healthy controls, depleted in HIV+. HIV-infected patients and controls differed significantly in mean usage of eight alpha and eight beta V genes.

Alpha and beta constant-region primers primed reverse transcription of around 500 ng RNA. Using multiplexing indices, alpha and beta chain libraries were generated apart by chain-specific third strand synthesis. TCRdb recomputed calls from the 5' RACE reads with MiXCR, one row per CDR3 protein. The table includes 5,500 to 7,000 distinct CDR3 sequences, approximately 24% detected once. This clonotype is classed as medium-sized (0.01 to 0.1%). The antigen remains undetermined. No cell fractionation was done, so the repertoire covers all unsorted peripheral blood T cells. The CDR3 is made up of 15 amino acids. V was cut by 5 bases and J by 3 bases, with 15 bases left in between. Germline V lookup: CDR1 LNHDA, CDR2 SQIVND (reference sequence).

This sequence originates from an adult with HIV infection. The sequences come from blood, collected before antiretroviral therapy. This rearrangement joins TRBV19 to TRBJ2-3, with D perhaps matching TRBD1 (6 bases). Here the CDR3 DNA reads TGTGCCAGTAGTGTGGCAGGGGTTAAGACAGATACGCAGTATTTT. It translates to CASSVAGVKTDTQYF.